This TCR beta chain was obtained from a study of blood T cell repertoires in COVID-19. Turning to the study itself: COVID-19 samples from acute and convalescent phases originated in the United States, Italy and Spain. From T cells, B-cell-depleted T cells, or PBMCs came the material, which was cDNA or gDNA.

Authors' methods: Counts of nucleated cells, estimated from reference gene primer amplification, were obtained. Assay: immunoSEQ multiplex PCR; the TCRdb copy retains only in-frame clones and omits some. Clonal size and the V and J genes are those of that table, whereas D and trimming came from the DNA. The sample has 25,000 to 35,000 clones; about 90% are singletons. The sequencing sample was made of peripheral blood. The receptor's source is a human donor with active COVID-19. The donor label of this sample is uncertain.

CDR3 nucleotides: TGCGCCAGCAGCTCCCAGGGAGCCAAAAACATTCAGTACTTC. The encoded protein is CASSSQGAKNIQYF. V and J are TRBV5-1 and TRBJ2-4; possibly TRBD1 for D (5 bases). The CDR3 runs to 14 residues. Trimming pared 3 bases from V and 0 bases from J, leaving 7 bases between. Germline V gene lookup returns CDR1 SGHRS and CDR2 YFSETQ.